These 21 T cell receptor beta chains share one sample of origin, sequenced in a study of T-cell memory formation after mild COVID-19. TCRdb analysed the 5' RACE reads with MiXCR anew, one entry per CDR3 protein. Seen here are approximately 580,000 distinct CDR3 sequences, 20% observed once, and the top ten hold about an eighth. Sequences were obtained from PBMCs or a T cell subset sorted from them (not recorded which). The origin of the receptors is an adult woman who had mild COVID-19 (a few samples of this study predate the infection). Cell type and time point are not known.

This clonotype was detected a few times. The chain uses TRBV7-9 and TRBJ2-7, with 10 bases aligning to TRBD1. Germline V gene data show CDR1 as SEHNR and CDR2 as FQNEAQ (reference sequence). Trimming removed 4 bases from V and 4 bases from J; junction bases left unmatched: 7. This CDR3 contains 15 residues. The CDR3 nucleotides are TGTGCCAGCAGCTCCCGGACAGGGGGTATTTACGAGCAGTACTTC. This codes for CASSSRTGGIYEQYF.

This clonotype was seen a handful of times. The CDR3 coding sequence is TGTGCCAGCAGTTCGACAGGGGCTTTGGGCTACACCTTC. It encodes CASSSTGALGYTF. This chain joins TRBV12-3 or TRBV12-4 and TRBJ1-2; 8 positions match TRBD1. The V and J ends lost 4 bases and 8 bases, in that order; junction bases with no gene match: 6. There are 13 residues in the CDR3.

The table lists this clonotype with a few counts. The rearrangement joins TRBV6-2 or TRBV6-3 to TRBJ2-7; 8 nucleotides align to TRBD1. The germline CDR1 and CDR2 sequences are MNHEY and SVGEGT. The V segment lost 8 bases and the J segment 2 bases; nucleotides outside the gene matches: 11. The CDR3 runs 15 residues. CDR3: CASAQGAPTAYEQYF. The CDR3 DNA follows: TGTGCCAGCGCCCAGGGGGCACCGACCGCCTACGAGCAGTACTTC.

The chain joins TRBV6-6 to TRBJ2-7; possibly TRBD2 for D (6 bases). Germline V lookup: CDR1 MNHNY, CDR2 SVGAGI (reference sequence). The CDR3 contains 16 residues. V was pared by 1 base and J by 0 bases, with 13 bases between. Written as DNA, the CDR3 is TGTGCCAGCAGTTACTTATATCCGACTAGCTCCTACGAGCAGTACTTC. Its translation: CASSYLYPTSSYEQYF.

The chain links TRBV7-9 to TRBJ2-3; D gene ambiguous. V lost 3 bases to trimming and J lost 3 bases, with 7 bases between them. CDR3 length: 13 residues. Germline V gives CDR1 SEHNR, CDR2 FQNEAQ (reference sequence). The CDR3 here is CASSLWDTDTQYF. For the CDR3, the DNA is TGTGCCAGCAGCTTGTGGGATACAGATACGCAGTATTTT.

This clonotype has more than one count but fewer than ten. DNA of the CDR3: TGTGCCAGCAGGGGACTTGACAGATCCTACGAGCAGTACTTC. Amino acid sequence: CASRGLDRSYEQYF. The V and J genes are TRBV2 and TRBJ2-7; D is perhaps TRBD2 (6 bases). The CDR3 runs to 14 residues. Germline CDR1 SNHLY, CDR2 FYNNEI. V lost 6 bases and J lost 1, with 13 bases in between.

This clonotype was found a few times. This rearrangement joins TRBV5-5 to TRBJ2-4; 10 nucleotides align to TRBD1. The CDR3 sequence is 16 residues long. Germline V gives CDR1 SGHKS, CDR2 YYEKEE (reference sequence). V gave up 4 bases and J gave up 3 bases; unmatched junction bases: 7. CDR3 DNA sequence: TGTGCCAGCAGCCGGACAGGGGGAGATGGCAAAAACATTCAGTACTTC. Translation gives CASSRTGGDGKNIQYF.

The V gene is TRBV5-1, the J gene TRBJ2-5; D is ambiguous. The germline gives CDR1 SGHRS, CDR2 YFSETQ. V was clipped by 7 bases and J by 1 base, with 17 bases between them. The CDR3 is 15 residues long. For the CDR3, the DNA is TGCGCCAGCTGGGAACAGCCGAGCCTCCAAGAGACCCAGTACTTC. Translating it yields CASWEQPSLQETQYF.

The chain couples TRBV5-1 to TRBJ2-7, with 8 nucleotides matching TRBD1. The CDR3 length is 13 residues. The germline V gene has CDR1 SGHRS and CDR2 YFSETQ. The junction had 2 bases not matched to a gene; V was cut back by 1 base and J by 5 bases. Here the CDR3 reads CASSLWGQDEQYF. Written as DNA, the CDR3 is TGCGCCAGCAGCTTGTGGGGACAGGACGAGCAGTACTTC.

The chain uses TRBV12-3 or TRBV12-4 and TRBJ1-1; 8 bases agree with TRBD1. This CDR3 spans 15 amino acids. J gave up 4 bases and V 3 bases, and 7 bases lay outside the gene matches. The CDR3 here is CASSFTQGTGTEAFF. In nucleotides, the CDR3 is TGTGCCAGCAGTTTCACCCAGGGGACAGGCACTGAAGCTTTCTTT.

CDR3 in amino acids: CSVEDTGFEQYF. In nucleotides, the CDR3 is TGCAGCGTTGAAGATACAGGGTTCGAGCAGTACTTC. The chain carries TRBV29-1 and TRBJ2-7, with TRBD1 as a possible D gene (6 bases). The V gene's germline CDR1 is SQVTM and CDR2 ANQGSEA. The V end lost 0 bases, the J end lost 6 bases, and 9 bases lay between the germline ends. This CDR3 spans 12 amino acids.

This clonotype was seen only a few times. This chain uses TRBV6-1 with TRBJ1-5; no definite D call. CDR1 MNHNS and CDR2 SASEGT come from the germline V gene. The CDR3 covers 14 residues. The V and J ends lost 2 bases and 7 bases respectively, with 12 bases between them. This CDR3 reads CASSERLDRQPQHF. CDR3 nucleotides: TGTGCCAGCAGTGAAAGGTTAGATAGGCAGCCCCAGCATTTT.

The CDR3 region is CASSSQAGEWGSEQYF. Written as DNA, the CDR3 is TGTGCCAGCAGCTCCCAAGCGGGAGAGTGGGGCTCCGAGCAGTACTTC. The chain couples TRBV4-2 to TRBJ2-7; 8 bases line up with TRBD2. This CDR3 is built from 16 residues. V lost 5 bases, J lost 6 bases, and 15 bases stayed unmatched. Germline-derived CDR1 and CDR2 are LGHNA and YNFKEQ.

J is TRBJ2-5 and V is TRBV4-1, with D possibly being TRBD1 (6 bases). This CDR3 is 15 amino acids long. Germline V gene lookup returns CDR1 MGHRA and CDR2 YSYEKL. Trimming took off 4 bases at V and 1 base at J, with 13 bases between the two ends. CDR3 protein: CASSPQGQSQETQYF. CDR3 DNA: TGCGCCAGCAGCCCGCAAGGACAGTCCCAAGAGACCCAGTACTTC.

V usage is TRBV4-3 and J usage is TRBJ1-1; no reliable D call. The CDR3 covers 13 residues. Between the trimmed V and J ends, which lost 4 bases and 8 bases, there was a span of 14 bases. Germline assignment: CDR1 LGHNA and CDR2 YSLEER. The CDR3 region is CASSPSGRNEAFF. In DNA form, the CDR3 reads TGCGCCAGCAGCCCATCAGGACGGAACGAAGCTTTCTTT.

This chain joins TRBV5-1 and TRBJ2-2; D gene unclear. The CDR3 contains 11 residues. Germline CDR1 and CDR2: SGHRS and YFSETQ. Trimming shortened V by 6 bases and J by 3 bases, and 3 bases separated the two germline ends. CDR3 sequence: CASTDTGELFF. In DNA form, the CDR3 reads TGCGCCAGCACGGACACCGGGGAGCTGTTTTTT. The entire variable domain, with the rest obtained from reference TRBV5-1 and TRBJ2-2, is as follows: KAGVTQTPRYLIKTRGQQVTLSCSPISGHRSVSWYQQTPGQGLQFLFEYFSETQRNKGNFPGRFSGRQFSNSRSEMNVSTLELGDSALYLCASTDTGELFFGEGSRLTVL.

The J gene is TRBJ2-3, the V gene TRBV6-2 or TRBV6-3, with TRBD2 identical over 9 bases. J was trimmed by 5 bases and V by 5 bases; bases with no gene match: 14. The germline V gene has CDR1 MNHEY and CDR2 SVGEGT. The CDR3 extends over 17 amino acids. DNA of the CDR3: TGTGCCAGCAGTGCCAATAGCGGGAGTGGAACCAGAGATACGCAGTATTTT. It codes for CASSANSGSGTRDTQYF.

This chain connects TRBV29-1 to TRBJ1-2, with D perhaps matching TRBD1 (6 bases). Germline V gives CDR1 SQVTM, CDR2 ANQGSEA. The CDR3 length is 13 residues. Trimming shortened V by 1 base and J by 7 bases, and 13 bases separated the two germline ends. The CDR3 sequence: CSVEGAGEGGYTF. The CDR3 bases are TGCAGCGTTGAAGGTGCAGGGGAGGGTGGCTACACCTTC.

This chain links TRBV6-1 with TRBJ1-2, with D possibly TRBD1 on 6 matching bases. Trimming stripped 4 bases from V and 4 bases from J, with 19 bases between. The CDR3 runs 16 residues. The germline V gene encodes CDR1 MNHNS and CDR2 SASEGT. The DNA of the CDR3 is TGTGCCAGCAGTGCCTCCCACAGGGTTGAGGCCTATGGCTACACCTTC. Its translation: CASSASHRVEAYGYTF.

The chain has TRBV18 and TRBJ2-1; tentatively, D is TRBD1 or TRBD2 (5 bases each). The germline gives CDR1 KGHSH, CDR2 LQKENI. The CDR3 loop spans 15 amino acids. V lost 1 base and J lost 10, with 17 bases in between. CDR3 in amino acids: CASSPRGTVILEQFF. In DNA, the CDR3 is TGTGCCAGCTCACCACGGGGGACGGTGATCCTAGAGCAGTTCTTC.

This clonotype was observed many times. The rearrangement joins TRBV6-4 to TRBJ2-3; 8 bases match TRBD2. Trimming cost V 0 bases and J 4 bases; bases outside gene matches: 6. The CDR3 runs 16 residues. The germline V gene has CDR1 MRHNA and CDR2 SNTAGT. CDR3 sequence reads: CASSDSKRGGPDTQYF. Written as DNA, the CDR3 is TGTGCCAGCAGTGACTCGAAACGGGGGGGGCCAGATACGCAGTATTTT.